This TCR beta chain was identified during a study of OX40 agonist ivuxolimab in advanced cancers. Concerning this clone: This sample also contains other DNA sequences that code for the same CDR3.

Sequencing was performed with immunoSEQ multiplex PCR; in TCRdb, only in-frame clones are kept and a portion is missing. Among tens of thousands of clones listed, 87% were seen once. CDR3 length: 22 residues. CDR1 is SQVTM, CDR2 ANQGSEA, per germline. V shed 2 bases and J 1 base; nucleotides not matched to a gene: 24. The V and J genes are TRBV29-1 and TRBJ2-3; TRBD2 matches at 10 bases. The source of this sequence is an adult with an advanced solid tumor such as melanoma, head and neck, liver or kidney cancer. The specimen comprised CD4+ or CD8+ T cells sorted from blood, sampled in a trial of the OX40 agonist ivuxolimab. CDR3 in DNA: TGCAGCGTTGAATTTTCCGGGGCTGGGGGCAGGGCTACTAGCGGGGGCACAGATACGCAGTATTTT. The encoded protein is CSVEFSGAGGRATSGGTDTQYF.